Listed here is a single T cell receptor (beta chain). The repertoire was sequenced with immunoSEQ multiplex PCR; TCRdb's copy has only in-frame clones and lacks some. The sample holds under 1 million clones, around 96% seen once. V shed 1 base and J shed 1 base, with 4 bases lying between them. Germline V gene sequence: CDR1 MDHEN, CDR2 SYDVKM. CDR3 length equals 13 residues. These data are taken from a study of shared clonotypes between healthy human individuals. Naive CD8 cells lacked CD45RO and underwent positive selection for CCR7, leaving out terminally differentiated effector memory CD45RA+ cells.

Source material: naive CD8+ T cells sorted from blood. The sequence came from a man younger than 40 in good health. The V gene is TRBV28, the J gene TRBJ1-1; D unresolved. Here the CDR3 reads CASSLLKNTEAFF. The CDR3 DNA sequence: TGTGCCAGCAGTTTATTAAAGAACACTGAAGCTTTCTTT.